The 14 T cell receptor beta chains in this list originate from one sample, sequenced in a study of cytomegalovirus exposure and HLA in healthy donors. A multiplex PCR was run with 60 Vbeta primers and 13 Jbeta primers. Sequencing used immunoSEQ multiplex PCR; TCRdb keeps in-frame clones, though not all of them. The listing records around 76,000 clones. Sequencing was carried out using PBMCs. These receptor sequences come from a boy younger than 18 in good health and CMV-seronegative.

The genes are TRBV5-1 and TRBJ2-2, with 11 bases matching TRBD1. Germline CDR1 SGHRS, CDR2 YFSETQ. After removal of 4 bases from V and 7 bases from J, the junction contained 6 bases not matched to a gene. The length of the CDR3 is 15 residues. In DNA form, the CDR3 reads TGCGCCAGCAGCCCCCCGGGACAGGGGGTCGGGGAGCTGTTTTTT. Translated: CASSPPGQGVGELFF.

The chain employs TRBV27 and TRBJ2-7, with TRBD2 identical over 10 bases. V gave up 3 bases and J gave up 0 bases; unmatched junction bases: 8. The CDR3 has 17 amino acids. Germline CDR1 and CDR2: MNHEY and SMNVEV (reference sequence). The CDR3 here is CASSFRGLADLSYEQYF. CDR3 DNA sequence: TGTGCCAGCAGTTTCCGAGGACTAGCGGACCTCTCCTACGAGCAGTACTTC.

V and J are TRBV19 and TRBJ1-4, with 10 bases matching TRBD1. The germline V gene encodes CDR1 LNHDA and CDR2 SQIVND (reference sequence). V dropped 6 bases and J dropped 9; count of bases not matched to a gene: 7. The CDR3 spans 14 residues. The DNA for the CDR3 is TGTGCCAGTAGCTCCGGGACAGGGGCGAAAAAACTGTTTTTT. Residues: CASSSGTGAKKLFF.

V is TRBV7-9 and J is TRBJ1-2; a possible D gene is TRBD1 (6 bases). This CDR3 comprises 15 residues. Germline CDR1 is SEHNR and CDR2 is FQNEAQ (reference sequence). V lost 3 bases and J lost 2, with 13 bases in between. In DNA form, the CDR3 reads TGTGCCAGCAGCTTGGGTCCAGGGGCCAACTATGGCTACACCTTC. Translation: CASSLGPGANYGYTF.

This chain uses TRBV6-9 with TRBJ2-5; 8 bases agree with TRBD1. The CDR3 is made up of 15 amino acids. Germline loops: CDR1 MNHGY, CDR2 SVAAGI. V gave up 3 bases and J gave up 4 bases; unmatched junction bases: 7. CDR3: CASSYPDRGRETQYF. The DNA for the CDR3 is TGTGCCAGCAGTTACCCCGACAGGGGTCGAGAGACCCAGTACTTC.

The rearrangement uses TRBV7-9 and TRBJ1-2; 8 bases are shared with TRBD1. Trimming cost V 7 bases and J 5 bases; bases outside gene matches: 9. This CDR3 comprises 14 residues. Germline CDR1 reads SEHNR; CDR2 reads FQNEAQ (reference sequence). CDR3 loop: CASTYRDRSYGYTF. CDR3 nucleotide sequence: TGTGCCAGCACCTACCGGGACAGGAGTTATGGCTACACCTTC. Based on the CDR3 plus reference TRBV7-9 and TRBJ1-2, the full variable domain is DTGVSQNPRHKITKRGQNVTFRCDPISEHNRLYWYRQTLGQGPEFLTYFQNEAQLEKSRLLSDRFSAERPKGSFSTLEIQRTEQGDSAMYLCASTYRDRSYGYTFGSGTRLTVV.

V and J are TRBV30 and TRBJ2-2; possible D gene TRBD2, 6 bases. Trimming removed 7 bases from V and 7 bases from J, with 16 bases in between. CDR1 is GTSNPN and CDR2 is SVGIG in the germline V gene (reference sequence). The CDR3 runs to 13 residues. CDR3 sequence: CASRRGVGGELFF. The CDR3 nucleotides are TGTGCCTCGCGGCGGGGTGTTGGCGGGGAGCTGTTTTTT.

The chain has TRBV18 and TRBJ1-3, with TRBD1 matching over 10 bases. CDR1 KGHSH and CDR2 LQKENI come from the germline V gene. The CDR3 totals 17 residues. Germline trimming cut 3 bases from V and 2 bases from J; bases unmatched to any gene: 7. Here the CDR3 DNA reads TGTGCCAGCTCACCGTTCGCCGGGACAGGGGCTGGAAACACCATATATTTT. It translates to CASSPFAGTGAGNTIYF.

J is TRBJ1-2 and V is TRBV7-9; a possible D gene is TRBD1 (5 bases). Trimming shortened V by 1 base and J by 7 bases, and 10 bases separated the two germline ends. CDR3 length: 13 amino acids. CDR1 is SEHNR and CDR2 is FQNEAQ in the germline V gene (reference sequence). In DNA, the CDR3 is TGTGCCAGCAGCTTAGATAGTCAGGGTGGCTACACCTTC. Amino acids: CASSLDSQGGYTF. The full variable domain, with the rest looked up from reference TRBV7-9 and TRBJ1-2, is DTGVSQNPRHKITKRGQNVTFRCDPISEHNRLYWYRQTLGQGPEFLTYFQNEAQLEKSRLLSDRFSAERPKGSFSTLEIQRTEQGDSAMYLCASSLDSQGGYTFGSGTRLTVV.

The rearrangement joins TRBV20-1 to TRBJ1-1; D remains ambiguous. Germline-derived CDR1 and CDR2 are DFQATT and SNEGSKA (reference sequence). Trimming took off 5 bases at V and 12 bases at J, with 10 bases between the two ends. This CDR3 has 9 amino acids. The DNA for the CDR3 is TGCAGTGCTCCCAATAGAACTTTCTTT. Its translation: CSAPNRTFF.

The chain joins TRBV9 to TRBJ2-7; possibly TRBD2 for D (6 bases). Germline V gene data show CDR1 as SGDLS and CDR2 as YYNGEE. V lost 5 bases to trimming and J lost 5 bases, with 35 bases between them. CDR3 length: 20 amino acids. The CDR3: CASRIESQTVDSPASDEQYF. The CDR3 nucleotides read TGTGCCAGCAGGATCGAAAGCCAAACAGTCGATTCTCCCGCTAGCGACGAGCAGTACTTC.

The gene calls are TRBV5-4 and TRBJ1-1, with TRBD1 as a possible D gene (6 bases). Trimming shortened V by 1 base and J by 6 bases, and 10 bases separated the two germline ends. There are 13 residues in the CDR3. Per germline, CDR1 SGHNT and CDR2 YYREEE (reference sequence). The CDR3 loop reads CASSLTGRAEAFF. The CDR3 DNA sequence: TGTGCCAGCAGCTTGACAGGGAGGGCTGAAGCTTTCTTT.

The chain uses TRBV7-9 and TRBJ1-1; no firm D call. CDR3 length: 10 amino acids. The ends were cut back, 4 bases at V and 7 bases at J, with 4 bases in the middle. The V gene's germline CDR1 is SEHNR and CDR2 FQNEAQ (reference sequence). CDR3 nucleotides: TGTGCCAGCAGCTATAATGAAGCTTTCTTT. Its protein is CASSYNEAFF. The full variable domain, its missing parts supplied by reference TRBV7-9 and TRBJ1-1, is DTGVSQNPRHKITKRGQNVTFRCDPISEHNRLYWYRQTLGQGPEFLTYFQNEAQLEKSRLLSDRFSAERPKGSFSTLEIQRTEQGDSAMYLCASSYNEAFFGQGTRLTVV.

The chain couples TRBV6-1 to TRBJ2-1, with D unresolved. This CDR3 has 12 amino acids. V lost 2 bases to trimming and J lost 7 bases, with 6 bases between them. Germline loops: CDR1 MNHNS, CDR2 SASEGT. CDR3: CASSEIRNEQFF. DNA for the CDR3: TGTGCCAGCAGTGAAATCAGAAATGAGCAGTTCTTC.